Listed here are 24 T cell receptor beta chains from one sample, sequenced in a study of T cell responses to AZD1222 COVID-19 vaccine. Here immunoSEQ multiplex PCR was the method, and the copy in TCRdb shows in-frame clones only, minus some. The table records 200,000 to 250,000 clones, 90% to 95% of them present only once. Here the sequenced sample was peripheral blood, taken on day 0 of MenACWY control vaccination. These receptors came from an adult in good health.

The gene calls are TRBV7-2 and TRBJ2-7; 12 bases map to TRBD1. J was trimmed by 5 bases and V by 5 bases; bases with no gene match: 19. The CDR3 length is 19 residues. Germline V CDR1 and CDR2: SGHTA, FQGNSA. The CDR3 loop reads CASSSKLGQGALGRDEQYF. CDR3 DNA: TGTGCCAGCAGCAGTAAGCTGGGACAGGGGGCGCTGGGAAGGGACGAGCAGTACTTC.

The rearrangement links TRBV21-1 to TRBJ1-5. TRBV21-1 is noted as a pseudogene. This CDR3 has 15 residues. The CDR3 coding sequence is TGTGCCAGCAGCAAAGGCGTAACTTCCAATCAGCCCCAGCATTTT. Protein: CASSKGVTSNQPQHF.

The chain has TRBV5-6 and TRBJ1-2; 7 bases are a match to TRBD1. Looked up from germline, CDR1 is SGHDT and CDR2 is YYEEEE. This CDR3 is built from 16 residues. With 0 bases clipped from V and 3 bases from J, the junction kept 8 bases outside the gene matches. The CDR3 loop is CASSLDSGTVHYGYTF. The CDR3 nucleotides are TGTGCCAGCAGCTTGGACTCCGGGACAGTCCACTATGGCTACACCTTC.

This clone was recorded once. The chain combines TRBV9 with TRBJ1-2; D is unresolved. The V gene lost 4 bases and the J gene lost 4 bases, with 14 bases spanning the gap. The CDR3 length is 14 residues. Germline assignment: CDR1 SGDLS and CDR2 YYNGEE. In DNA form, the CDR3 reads TGTGCCAGCAGCTCCCCGGGGAGGATCTATGGCTACACCTTC. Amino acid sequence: CASSSPGRIYGYTF.

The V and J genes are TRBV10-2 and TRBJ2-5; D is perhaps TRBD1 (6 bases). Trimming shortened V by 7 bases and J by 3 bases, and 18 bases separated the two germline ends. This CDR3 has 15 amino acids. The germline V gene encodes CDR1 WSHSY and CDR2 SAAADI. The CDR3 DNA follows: TGCGCCAGCAACAGGGCCTCGGGGCGGGAAGAGACCCAGTACTTC. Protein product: CASNRASGREETQYF.

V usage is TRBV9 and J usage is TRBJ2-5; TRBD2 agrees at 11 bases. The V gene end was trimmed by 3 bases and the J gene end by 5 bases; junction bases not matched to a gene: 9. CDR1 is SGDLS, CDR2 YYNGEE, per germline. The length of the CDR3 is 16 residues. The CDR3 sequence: CASSATSGGTWETQYF. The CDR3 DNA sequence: TGTGCCAGCAGCGCCACTAGCGGGGGAACGTGGGAGACCCAGTACTTC.

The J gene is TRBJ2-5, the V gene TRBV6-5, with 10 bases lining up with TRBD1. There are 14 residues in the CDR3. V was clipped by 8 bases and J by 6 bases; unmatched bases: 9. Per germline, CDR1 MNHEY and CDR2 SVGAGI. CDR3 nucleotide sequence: TGTGCCAGCGTCCGACAGGGGGCGGCGAAGACCCAGTACTTC. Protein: CASVRQGAAKTQYF.

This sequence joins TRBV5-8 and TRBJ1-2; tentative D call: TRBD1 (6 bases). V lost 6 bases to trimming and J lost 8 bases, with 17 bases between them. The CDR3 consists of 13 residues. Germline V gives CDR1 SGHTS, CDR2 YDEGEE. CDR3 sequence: CASTGGQARGYTF. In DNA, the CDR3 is TGTGCCAGCACTGGGGGGCAGGCGCGAGGCTACACCTTC.

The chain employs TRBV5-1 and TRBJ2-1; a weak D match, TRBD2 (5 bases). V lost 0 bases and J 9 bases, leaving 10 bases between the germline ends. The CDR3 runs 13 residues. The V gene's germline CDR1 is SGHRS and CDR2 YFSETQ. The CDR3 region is CASSLDTRGEQFF. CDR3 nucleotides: TGCGCCAGCAGCTTGGATACTAGAGGTGAGCAGTTCTTC.

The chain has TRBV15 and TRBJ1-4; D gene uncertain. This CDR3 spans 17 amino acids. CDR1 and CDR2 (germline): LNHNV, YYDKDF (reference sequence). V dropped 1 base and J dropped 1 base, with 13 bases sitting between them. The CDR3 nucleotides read TGTGCCACCAGCAGAGCCCCTAGGACGGAAACTAATGAAAAACTGTTTTTT. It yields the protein CATSRAPRTETNEKLFF. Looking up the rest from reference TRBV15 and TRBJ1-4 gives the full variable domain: DAMVIQNPRYQVTQFGKPVTLSCSQTLNHNVMYWYQQKSSQAPKLLFHYYDKDFNNEADTPDNFQSRRPNTSFCFLDIRSPGLGDTAMYLCATSRAPRTETNEKLFFGSGTQLSVL.

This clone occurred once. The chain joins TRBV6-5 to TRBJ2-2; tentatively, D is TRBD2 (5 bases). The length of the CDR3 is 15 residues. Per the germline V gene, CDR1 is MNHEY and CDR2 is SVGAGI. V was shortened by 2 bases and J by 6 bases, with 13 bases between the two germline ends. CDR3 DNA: TGTGCCAGCAGTTACCACTCAAGGAGGCCCGGGGAGCTGTTTTTT. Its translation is CASSYHSRRPGELFF.

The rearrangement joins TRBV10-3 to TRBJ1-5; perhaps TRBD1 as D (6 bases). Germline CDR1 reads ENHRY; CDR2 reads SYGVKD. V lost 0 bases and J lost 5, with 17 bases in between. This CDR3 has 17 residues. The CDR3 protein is CAISESAGYGGDQPQHF. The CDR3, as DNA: TGTGCCATCAGTGAGTCGGCGGGGTACGGGGGCGATCAGCCCCAGCATTTT.

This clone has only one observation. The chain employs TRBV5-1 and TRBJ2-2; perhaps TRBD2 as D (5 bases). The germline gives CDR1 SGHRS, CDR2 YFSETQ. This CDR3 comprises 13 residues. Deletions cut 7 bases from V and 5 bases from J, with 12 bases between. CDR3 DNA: TGCGCCAGCGCCCGTGAGGGAACCGGGGAGCTGTTTTTT. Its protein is CASAREGTGELFF.

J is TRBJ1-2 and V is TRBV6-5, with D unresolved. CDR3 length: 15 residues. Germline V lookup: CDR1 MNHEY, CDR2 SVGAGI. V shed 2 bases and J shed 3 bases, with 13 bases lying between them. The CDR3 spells CASSYRLPRDYGYTF. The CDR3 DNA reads TGTGCCAGCAGTTACCGTCTCCCCAGAGACTATGGCTACACCTTC.

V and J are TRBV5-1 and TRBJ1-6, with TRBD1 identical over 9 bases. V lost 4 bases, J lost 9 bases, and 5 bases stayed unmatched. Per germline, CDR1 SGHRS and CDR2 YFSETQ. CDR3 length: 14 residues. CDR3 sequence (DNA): TGCGCCAGCAGCAAGACAGGGGGGAGTTCACCCCTCCACTTT. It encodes CASSKTGGSSPLHF.

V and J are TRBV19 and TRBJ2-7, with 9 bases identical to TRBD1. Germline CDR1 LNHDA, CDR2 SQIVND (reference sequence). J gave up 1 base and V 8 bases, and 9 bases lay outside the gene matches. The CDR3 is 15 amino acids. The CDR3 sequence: CASGQTGGASYEQYF. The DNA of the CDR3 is TGTGCCAGTGGCCAGACAGGGGGAGCGTCCTACGAGCAGTACTTC. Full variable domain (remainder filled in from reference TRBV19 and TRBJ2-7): DGGITQSPKYLFRKEGQNVTLSCEQNLNHDAMYWYRQDPGQGLRLIYYSQIVNDFQKGDIAEGYSVSREKKESFPLTVTSAQKNPTAFYLCASGQTGGASYEQYFGPGTRLTVT.

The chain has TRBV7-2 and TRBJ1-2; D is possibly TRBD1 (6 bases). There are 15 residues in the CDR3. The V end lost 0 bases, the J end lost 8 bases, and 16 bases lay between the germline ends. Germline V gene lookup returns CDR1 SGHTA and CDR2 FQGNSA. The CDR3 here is CASSLAWTDPKGYTF. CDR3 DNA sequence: TGTGCCAGCAGCTTAGCCTGGACAGACCCTAAGGGCTACACCTTC.

CDR3 DNA sequence: TGTGCCAGCAGGCGGACCGGGACCTATGGCTACACCTTC. This sequence encodes CASRRTGTYGYTF. This chain uses TRBV12-3 or TRBV12-4 with TRBJ1-2; D might be TRBD1 (5 bases). V lost 6 bases, J lost 4 bases, and 12 bases lay in between. This CDR3 region has 13 residues.

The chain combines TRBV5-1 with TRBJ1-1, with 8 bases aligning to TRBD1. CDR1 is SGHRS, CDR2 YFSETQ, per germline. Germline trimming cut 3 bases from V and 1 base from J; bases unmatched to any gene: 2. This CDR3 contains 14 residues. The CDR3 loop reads CASSSTGGNTEAFF. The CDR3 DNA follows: TGCGCCAGCAGCTCCACAGGGGGGAACACTGAAGCTTTCTTT.

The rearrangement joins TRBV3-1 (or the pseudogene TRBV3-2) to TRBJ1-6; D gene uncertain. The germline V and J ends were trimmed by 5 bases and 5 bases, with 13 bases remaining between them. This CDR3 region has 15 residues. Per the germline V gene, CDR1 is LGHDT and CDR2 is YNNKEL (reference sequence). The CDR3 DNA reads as TGTGCCAGCAGCGCCCAACTGTGGGATAATTCACCCCTCCACTTT. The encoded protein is CASSAQLWDNSPLHF.

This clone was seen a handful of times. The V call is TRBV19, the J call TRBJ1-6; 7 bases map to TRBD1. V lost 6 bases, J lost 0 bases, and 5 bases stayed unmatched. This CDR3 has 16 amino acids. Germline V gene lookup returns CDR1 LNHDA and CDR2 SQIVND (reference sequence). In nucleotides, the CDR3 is TGTGCCAGTAGCACGACAGGGAGCTCCTATAATTCACCCCTCCACTTT. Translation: CASSTTGSSYNSPLHF.

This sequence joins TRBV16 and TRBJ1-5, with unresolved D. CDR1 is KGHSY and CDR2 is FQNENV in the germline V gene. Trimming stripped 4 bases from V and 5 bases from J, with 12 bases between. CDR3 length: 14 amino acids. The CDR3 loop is CASSRKGTYQPQHF. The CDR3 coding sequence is TGTGCCAGCAGCCGGAAAGGAACTTATCAGCCCCAGCATTTT.

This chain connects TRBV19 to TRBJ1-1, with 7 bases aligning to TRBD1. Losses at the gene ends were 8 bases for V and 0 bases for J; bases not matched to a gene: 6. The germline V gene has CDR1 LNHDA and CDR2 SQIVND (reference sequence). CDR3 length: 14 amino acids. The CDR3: CASGGGSLNTEAFF. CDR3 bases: TGTGCCAGTGGAGGGGGCAGTTTGAACACTGAAGCTTTCTTT.

DNA of the CDR3: TGTGCCAGCAGACAAGGGCCGGGACAGAGCTCCTATAATTCACCCCTCCACTTT. Protein: CASRQGPGQSSYNSPLHF. J is TRBJ1-6 and V is TRBV2, with 7 bases fitting TRBD1. Trimming took 6 bases from V and 0 from J; bases not matched to a gene: 11. This CDR3 is 18 amino acids long. Germline CDR1 is SNHLY and CDR2 is FYNNEI.